Shown below are 9 T cell receptor beta chains from a single sample sequenced in a study of blood T cells in healthy people across ages. Next came a second PCR, run for about 7 to 12 cycles, which used a sample-barcoded 5' primer along with a J-beta primer mix. TCRdb fed the 5' RACE reads into MiXCR, producing one record per CDR3 protein. The profile shows over 950,000 distinct CDR3 sequences, 30% to 40% of them singletons. Sequenced material: blood. All receptors derive from a young man in good health.

The chain combines TRBV29-1 with TRBJ2-1; D uncertain. Germline V gives CDR1 SQVTM, CDR2 ANQGSEA. Trimming cost V 1 base and J 3 bases, with 10 bases left between them. CDR3 length: 14 amino acids. The CDR3 DNA follows: TGCAGCGTTGAAGGGGCATCCGTCTACAATGAGCAGTTCTTC. Its translation: CSVEGASVYNEQFF.

This clonotype showed up many times. The V call is TRBV7-2, the J call TRBJ2-1; D possibly matches TRBD1 or TRBD2 (5 bases each). The CDR3 is 14 residues long. From germline, CDR1 is SGHTA and CDR2 FQGNSA. The germline V and J ends were trimmed by 2 bases and 3 bases, with 8 bases remaining between them. This chain's CDR3 is CASSLFGGYNEQFF. The CDR3 nucleotides are TGTGCCAGCAGCTTATTTGGGGGCTACAATGAGCAGTTCTTC.

The count of this clonotype is one. The V gene is TRBV20-1, the J gene TRBJ2-2; TRBD2 agrees at 10 bases. The V gene's germline CDR1 is DFQATT and CDR2 SNEGSKA (reference sequence). The CDR3 has 19 amino acids. CDR3 amino acids: CSAWGTASGLAANTGELFF. In nucleotides, the CDR3 is TGCAGCGCTTGGGGCACAGCGAGCGGACTAGCGGCTAACACCGGGGAGCTGTTTTTT.

This clonotype has just a few counts. In DNA, the CDR3 is TGCGCCAGCAGCCAAGATGAAGGAGGAACCTACGAGCAGTACTTC. As protein: CASSQDEGGTYEQYF. The chain employs TRBV4-3 and TRBJ2-7; TRBD2 is a possible D gene (5 bases). Trimming stripped 0 bases from V and 2 bases from J, with 11 bases between. Germline V gene lookup returns CDR1 LGHNA and CDR2 YSLEER. This CDR3 spans 15 amino acids.

This clonotype has a handful of counts. The chain uses TRBV3-1 and TRBJ2-1, with unresolved D. Trimming shortened V by 0 bases and J by 7 bases, and 10 bases separated the two germline ends. Per the germline V gene, CDR1 is LGHDT and CDR2 is YNNKEL (reference sequence). This CDR3 contains 14 residues. The CDR3 DNA reads as TGTGCCAGCAGCCAAGAGATTGAGGATAATGAGCAGTTCTTC. Its translation: CASSQEIEDNEQFF.

V is TRBV20-1 and J is TRBJ1-2; 7 bases agree with TRBD1. Germline V gene lookup returns CDR1 DFQATT and CDR2 SNEGSKA (reference sequence). CDR3 length: 12 amino acids. Unmatched junction bases numbered 3, after V lost 6 bases and J lost 2 bases. As DNA, the CDR3 is TGCAGTGCGGGACAGACCAACTATGGCTACACCTTC. Encoded protein: CSAGQTNYGYTF.

This rearrangement joins TRBV2 to TRBJ2-3, with 7 positions matching TRBD1. J was trimmed by 4 bases and V by 10 bases; bases with no gene match: 2. Germline CDR1 reads SNHLY; CDR2 reads FYNNEI. This CDR3 spans 11 amino acids. CDR3 coding DNA: TGTGCCATCACAGGGGCAGATACGCAGTATTTT. Encoded protein: CAITGADTQYF.

The rearrangement uses TRBV9 and TRBJ1-1; tentatively, D is TRBD1 (5 bases). Germline CDR1 SGDLS, CDR2 YYNGEE. The CDR3 covers 16 residues. The germline V and J ends were trimmed by 3 bases and 0 bases, with 15 bases remaining between them. As DNA, the CDR3 is TGTGCCAGCAGCGCGAATCCGGGACCGATGAACACTGAAGCTTTCTTT. The encoded protein is CASSANPGPMNTEAFF.

Note on this clonotype: Being one base from a much bigger clone, this may be a read error. The chain has TRBV7-8 and TRBJ2-4; no clear D. CDR3 length: 18 residues. V was shortened by 2 bases and J by 2 bases, with 19 bases between the two germline ends. Germline lookup yields CDR1 SGHVS and CDR2 FQNEAQ. In DNA form, the CDR3 reads TGTGCCAGCAGCTTAAGTTCCGGACGGATTCTAACCAAAAACATTCAGTACTTC. It specifies CASSLSSGRILTKNIQYF.